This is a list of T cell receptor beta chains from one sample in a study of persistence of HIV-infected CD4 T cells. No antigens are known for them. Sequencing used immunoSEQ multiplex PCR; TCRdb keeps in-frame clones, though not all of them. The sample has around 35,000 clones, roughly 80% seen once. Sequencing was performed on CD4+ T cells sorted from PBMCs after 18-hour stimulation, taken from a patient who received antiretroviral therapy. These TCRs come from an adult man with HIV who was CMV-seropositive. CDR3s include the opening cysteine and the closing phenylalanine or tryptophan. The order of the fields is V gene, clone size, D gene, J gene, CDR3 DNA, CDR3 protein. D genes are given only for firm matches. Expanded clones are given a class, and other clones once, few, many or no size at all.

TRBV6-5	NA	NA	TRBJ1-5	TGTGCCAGCACCCCCACGGGGGGGAATCAGCCCCAGCATTTT	CASTPTGGNQPQHF
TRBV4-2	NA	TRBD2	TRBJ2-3	TGTGCCAGCAGCCAAGCAGCGGGGGGGCCAACGGATACGCAGTATTTT	CASSQAAGGPTDTQYF
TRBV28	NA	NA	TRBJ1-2	TGTGCCAGCACTACCCCGTCGCCAGGGAAGATCTATGGCTACACCTTC	CASTTPSPGKIYGYTF
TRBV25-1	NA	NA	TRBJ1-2	TGTGCCAGCCTGTCCTCCGCTCGTGGCTACACCTTC	CASLSSARGYTF
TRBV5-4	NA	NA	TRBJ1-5	TGTGCCAGCAGCTTGGACAGGACTGCCAATCAGCCCCAGCATTTT	CASSLDRTANQPQHF
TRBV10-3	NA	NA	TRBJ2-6	TGTGCCATCAGTGAATCGGATAACTCTGGGGCCAACGTCCTGACTTTC	CAISESDNSGANVLTF
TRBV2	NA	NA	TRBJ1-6	TGTGCCAGCAGGCAGGCCAACTCCTATAATTCACCCCTCCACTTT	CASRQANSYNSPLHF
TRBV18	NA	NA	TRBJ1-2	TGTGCCAGCTCACCACAAAGTCGGACCGAGGGCTACACCTTC	CASSPQSRTEGYTF
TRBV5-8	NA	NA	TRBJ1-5	TGTGCCAGCAGCTTCGACAGGAATCAGCCCCAGCATTTT	CASSFDRNQPQHF
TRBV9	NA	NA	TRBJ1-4	TGTGCCAGCAGCGTAGCCCCTGACCCCAATGAAAAACTGTTTTTT	CASSVAPDPNEKLFF
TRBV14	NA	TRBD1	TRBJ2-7	TGTGCCAGCAGCCCACTAGGGGGCAGGGGGTACTTC	CASSPLGGRGYF
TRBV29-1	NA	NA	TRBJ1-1	TGCAGCGTTGCCCTGTCGGGGGGGAACACTGAAGCTTTCTTT	CSVALSGGNTEAFF
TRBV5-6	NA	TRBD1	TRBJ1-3	TGTGCCAGCAGCTTCAGGGGGGCCTTGGTGAACACCATATATTTT	CASSFRGALVNTIYF
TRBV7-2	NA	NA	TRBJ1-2	TGTGCCAGCAGCGCCCCGGCACAGGGAGCGGGCTATGGCTACACCTTC	CASSAPAQGAGYGYTF
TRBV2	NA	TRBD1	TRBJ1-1	TGTGCCAGCAGTACACAGGGGGCGAACACTGAAGCTTTCTTT	CASSTQGANTEAFF
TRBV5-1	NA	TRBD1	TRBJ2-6	TGCGCCAGCAGCCCCCGGACAGGGAATTTTGGGGCCAACGTCCTGACTTTC	CASSPRTGNFGANVLTF
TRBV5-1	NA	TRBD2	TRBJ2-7	TGCGCCAGCAGCTTGCAGCGGGGAACCTACGAGCAGTACTTC	CASSLQRGTYEQYF
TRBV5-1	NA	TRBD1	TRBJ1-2	TGCGCCAGCAGCTTAGGACAGGTCTTACCCCAGCATGGCTACACCTTC	CASSLGQVLPQHGYTF
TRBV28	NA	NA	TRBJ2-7	TGTGCCAGTGGGCGGTACTCCTACGAGCAGTACTTC	CASGRYSYEQYF
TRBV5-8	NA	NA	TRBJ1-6	TGTGCCAGCAGCTTCTCGGGGGGAATGAGATCACCCCTCCACTTT	CASSFSGGMRSPLHF
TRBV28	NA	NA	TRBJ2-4	TGTGCCAGCAGTTTAGGACAGCCAGCCAAAAACATTCAGTACTTC	CASSLGQPAKNIQYF
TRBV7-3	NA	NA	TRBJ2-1	TGTGCCAGCAGCTGGGGATCCATGGGCAATGAGCAGTTCTTC	CASSWGSMGNEQFF
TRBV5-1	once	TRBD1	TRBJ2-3	TGCGCCAGCAGCTTGGCCCCGGGACAGGACACAGATACGCAGTATTTT	CASSLAPGQDTDTQYF
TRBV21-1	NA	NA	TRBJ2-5	TGTGCCAGCAGCAAAGGACATTGGACATCCCAAGAGACCCAGTACTTC	CASSKGHWTSQETQYF
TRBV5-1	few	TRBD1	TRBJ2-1	TGCGCCAGCAGCCCGACAGGGGAGGTGGCCTACAATGAGCAGTTCTTC	CASSPTGEVAYNEQFF
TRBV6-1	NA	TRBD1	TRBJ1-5	TGTGCCAGCACTGAAGGAGGGGGCAGCGGGCCCCAGCATTTT	CASTEGGGSGPQHF
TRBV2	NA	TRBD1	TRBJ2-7	TGTGCCAGCAGGGGCATGACAGGGGACTACGAGCAGTACTTC	CASRGMTGDYEQYF
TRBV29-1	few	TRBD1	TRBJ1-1	TGCAGCGTTGTACAGGGGCTAGAAGCTTTCTTT	CSVVQGLEAFF
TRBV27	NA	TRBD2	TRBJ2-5	TGTGCCAGCAGCCTTCGGGGGGGGAGAGAGACCCAGTACTTC	CASSLRGGRETQYF
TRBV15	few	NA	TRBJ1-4	TGTGCCACCAGCAGAGATTGGGGGCGCGGGGAAAAACTGTTTTTT	CATSRDWGRGEKLFF
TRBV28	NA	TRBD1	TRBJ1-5	TGTGCCAGCAGTTGGCAGGGGGATCAGCCCCAGCATTTT	CASSWQGDQPQHF
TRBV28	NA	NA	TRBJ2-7	TGTGCCAGCTCACTCGGGGGACTTTCCTACGAGCAGTACTTC	CASSLGGLSYEQYF
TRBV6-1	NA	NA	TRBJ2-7	TGTGCCAGCAGTGAACAGGCTAGAGGTTCAGGTTACTTC	CASSEQARGSGYF
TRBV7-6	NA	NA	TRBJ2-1	TGTGCCAGCAGCCCCGGACAGTACAATGAGCAGTTCTTC	CASSPGQYNEQFF
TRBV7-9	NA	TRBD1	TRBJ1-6	TGTGCCAGCAGCTCCGGACAGGGCTTTTATAATTCACCCCTCCACTTT	CASSSGQGFYNSPLHF
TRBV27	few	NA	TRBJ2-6	TGTGCCAGCAGTTTATCAGGGGATGGGGCCAACGTCCTGACTTTC	CASSLSGDGANVLTF
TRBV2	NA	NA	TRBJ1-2	TGTGCCAGCAGTGGGGGACGGACCATAAACTATGGCTACACCTTC	CASSGGRTINYGYTF
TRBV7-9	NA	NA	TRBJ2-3	TGTGCCAGCAGCCCCAAGGTCACAGATACGCAGTATTTT	CASSPKVTDTQYF
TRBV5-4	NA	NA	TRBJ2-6	TGTGCCAGCAGCCCCTCCCCCTCTGGGGCCAACGTCCTGACTTTC	CASSPSPSGANVLTF
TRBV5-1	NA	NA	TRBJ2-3	TGCGCCAGCAGCTTGGACTGGGGTTCCACAGATACGCAGTATTTT	CASSLDWGSTDTQYF
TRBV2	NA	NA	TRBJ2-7	TGTGCCAGCAGTGGACAGTCTACGAGACAGTACTTC	CASSGQSTRQYF
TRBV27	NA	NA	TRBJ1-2	TGTGCCAGCACCGCTTCCGGGACACTTAACTATGGCTACACCTTC	CASTASGTLNYGYTF
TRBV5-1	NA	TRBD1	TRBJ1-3	TGCGCCAGCAGCTCCCAGGGGGGATCTGGAAACACCATATATTTT	CASSSQGGSGNTIYF
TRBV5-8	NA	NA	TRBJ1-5	TGTGCCAGCAGCTTGGGTCAGAAAGTCAATCAGCCCCAGCATTTT	CASSLGQKVNQPQHF
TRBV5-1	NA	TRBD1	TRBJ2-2	TGCGCCAGCACCCCTCGGGACAGGGGTATCGCCGGGGAGCTGTTTTTT	CASTPRDRGIAGELFF
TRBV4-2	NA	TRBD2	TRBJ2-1	TGTGCCAGCAGCCGATACTTGGGACTAGCGGATGAGCAGTTCTTC	CASSRYLGLADEQFF
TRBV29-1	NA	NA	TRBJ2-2	TGCAGCGCTGGGACGGAGGGCACCGGGGAGCTGTTTTTT	CSAGTEGTGELFF
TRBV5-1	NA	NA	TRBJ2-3	TGCGCCAGCAGCTTGTTGGCAGGGACGCAGGGTGCAGATACGCAGTATTTT	CASSLLAGTQGADTQYF
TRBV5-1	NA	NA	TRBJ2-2	TGCGCCAGCAGCCCGGACAGGGAGCTGTTTTTT	CASSPDRELFF
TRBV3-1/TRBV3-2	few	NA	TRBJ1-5	TGTGCCAGCAGCTACCCTGGGCAGCCCCAGCATTTT	CASSYPGQPQHF
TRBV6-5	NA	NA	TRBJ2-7	TGTGCCAGCAGTCGGACTGGCTACGAGCAGTACTTC	CASSRTGYEQYF
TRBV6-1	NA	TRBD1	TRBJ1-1	TGTGCCAGCAGTGAAAGAGGGTTGGCGGCAGGGGGCGTGAACACTGAAGCTTTCTTT	CASSERGLAAGGVNTEAFF
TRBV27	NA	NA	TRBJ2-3	TGTGCCAGCAGTCCATATAGCACAGATACGCAGTATTTT	CASSPYSTDTQYF
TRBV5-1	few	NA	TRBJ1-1	TGCGCCAGCAGCCGGAGGGGGGCGAACACTGAAGCTTTCTTT	CASSRRGANTEAFF